This entry lists 29 T cell receptor beta chains sequenced from one sample in a study of cytomegalovirus exposure and HLA in healthy donors. Measured with immunoSEQ multiplex PCR; TCRdb has only the in-frame clones, and not every one. The table records under 150,000 clones, 84% of them present only once. The sequenced sample consisted of PBMCs. The receptors were sampled from a woman in her thirties in good health and CMV-seronegative.

This chain links TRBV15 with TRBJ2-5, with a tentative D call TRBD1 (6 bases). The CDR3 contains 16 residues. Per the germline V gene, CDR1 is LNHNV and CDR2 is YYDKDF (reference sequence). Trimming stripped 1 base from V and 2 bases from J, with 14 bases between. CDR3 bases: TGTGCCACCAGCAGAGCCCAGGGACATACTCAAGAGACCCAGTACTTC. Translated, it gives CATSRAQGHTQETQYF.

The chain couples TRBV19 to TRBJ1-3; no clear D. Germline CDR1 reads LNHDA; CDR2 reads SQIVND (reference sequence). This CDR3 has 15 amino acids. V dropped 5 bases and J dropped 0 bases, with 11 bases sitting between them. The CDR3 DNA reads as TGTGCCAGTAGTGCAACCGCAGACTCTGGAAACACCATATATTTT. It specifies CASSATADSGNTIYF. The whole variable domain, remainder taken from reference TRBV19 and TRBJ1-3, is DGGITQSPKYLFRKEGQNVTLSCEQNLNHDAMYWYRQDPGQGLRLIYYSQIVNDFQKGDIAEGYSVSREKKESFPLTVTSAQKNPTAFYLCASSATADSGNTIYFGEGSWLTVV.

The J gene is TRBJ1-2, the V gene TRBV2; a weak D match, TRBD1 (5 bases). V lost 2 bases and J 3 bases, leaving 13 bases between the germline ends. This CDR3 is built from 15 residues. The germline CDR1 and CDR2 sequences are SNHLY and FYNNEI. The CDR3 bases are TGTGCCAGCAGTGAAAGGTCCGACAGCCACTATGGCTACACCTTC. Translating it yields CASSERSDSHYGYTF.

This clone was seen a handful of times. This sequence joins TRBV6-1 and TRBJ1-6; D remains unclear. The germline CDR1 and CDR2 sequences are MNHNS and SASEGT. Trimming stripped 2 bases from V and 7 bases from J, with 12 bases between. The CDR3 has 15 residues. CDR3 amino acids: CASSEFHGGNSPLHF. As DNA, the CDR3 is TGTGCCAGCAGTGAATTCCACGGAGGCAATTCACCCCTCCACTTT.

The chain recombines TRBV9 with TRBJ1-6; 7 bases map to TRBD1. CDR1 and CDR2 from the germline V gene are SGDLS and YYNGEE. The junction had 5 bases not matched to a gene; V was cut back by 0 bases and J by 8 bases. The CDR3 covers 15 residues. The CDR3 reads CASSVDSGGYSPLHF. As DNA, the CDR3 is TGTGCCAGCAGCGTAGATTCAGGGGGTTATTCACCCCTCCACTTT.

The chain recombines TRBV9 with TRBJ2-5; 11 bases line up with TRBD1. The V segment lost 0 bases and the J segment 5 bases; nucleotides outside the gene matches: 6. This CDR3 contains 16 residues. Germline CDR1 reads SGDLS; CDR2 reads YYNGEE. The CDR3 here is CASSVDPGQGGETQYF. Here the CDR3 DNA reads TGTGCCAGCAGCGTAGACCCGGGACAGGGGGGCGAGACCCAGTACTTC.

V is TRBV11-2 and J is TRBJ2-1; maybe TRBD1 (7 bases). CDR1 and CDR2 (germline): SGHAT, FQNNGV. Trimming shortened V by 4 bases and J by 7 bases, and 11 bases separated the two germline ends. The CDR3 runs to 13 residues. The CDR3: CASSSQGGNEQFF. In DNA, the CDR3 is TGTGCCAGCAGCTCCCAGGGGGGTAATGAGCAGTTCTTC.

V gene TRBV6-5 combines with J gene TRBJ1-6; D is possibly TRBD1 (6 bases). Germline V gives CDR1 MNHEY, CDR2 SVGAGI. The V gene lost 6 bases and the J gene lost 12 bases, with 18 bases spanning the gap. The CDR3 has 14 amino acids. The CDR3 protein is CASSRDRLLEPLHF. Written as DNA, the CDR3 is TGTGCCAGCAGCCGTGACAGGCTTTTGGAACCCCTCCACTTT.

This chain links TRBV5-1 with TRBJ2-4; D might be TRBD1 (6 bases). Trimming cost V 0 bases and J 0 bases, with 7 bases left between them. The CDR3 is 15 residues long. CDR1 SGHRS and CDR2 YFSETQ come from the germline V gene. DNA for the CDR3: TGCGCCAGCAGCTTGGGGACAGTAGCCAAAAACATTCAGTACTTC. Translation gives CASSLGTVAKNIQYF.

This chain links TRBV30 with TRBJ1-5; perhaps TRBD1 as D (6 bases). Deletions cut 2 bases from V and 7 bases from J, with 12 bases between. CDR3 length: 13 residues. Germline V gives CDR1 GTSNPN, CDR2 SVGIG (reference sequence). CDR3 DNA: TGTGCCTGGAGTCCACAGGGAAGACAGCCCCAGCATTTT. Its protein is CAWSPQGRQPQHF.

V and J are TRBV5-1 and TRBJ2-1; maybe TRBD1 (6 bases). Germline CDR1 and CDR2: SGHRS and YFSETQ. This CDR3 is 15 amino acids long. The V and J ends lost 4 bases and 5 bases respectively, with 16 bases between them. For the CDR3, the DNA is TGCGCCAGCAGCCTGGGCCGGGACAACGACAATGAGCAGTTCTTC. Its translation is CASSLGRDNDNEQFF.

This CDR3 is CASSVLPPTGTQYF. The CDR3 DNA is TGTGCCAGCAGTGTTCTCCCCCCGACGGGTACGCAGTATTTT. This chain joins TRBV2 and TRBJ2-3, with unresolved D. Germline CDR1 and CDR2: SNHLY and FYNNEI. The V and J ends lost 4 bases and 8 bases respectively, with 16 bases between them. The CDR3 consists of 14 residues.

V is TRBV6-5 and J is TRBJ2-6; tentatively, D is TRBD1 (6 bases). The germline CDR1 and CDR2 sequences are MNHEY and SVGAGI. CDR3 length equals 15 residues. The ends were cut back, 2 bases at V and 2 bases at J, with 7 bases in the middle. The DNA of the CDR3 is TGTGCCAGCAGTTACAAGGGGGCTGGGGCCAACGTCCTGACTTTC. It translates to CASSYKGAGANVLTF.

This sequence joins TRBV10-3 and TRBJ1-1, with 9 positions matching TRBD1. Germline V gives CDR1 ENHRY, CDR2 SYGVKD. Unmatched junction bases numbered 14, after V lost 7 bases and J lost 5 bases. This CDR3 has 16 residues. The CDR3 here is CAIMGETGGLGTEAFF. CDR3 nucleotides: TGTGCCATCATGGGCGAGACAGGGGGTTTGGGGACTGAAGCTTTCTTT.

This rearrangement joins TRBV5-4 to TRBJ2-5; 11 positions agree with TRBD1. This CDR3 contains 16 residues. V lost 3 bases and J lost 1; bases outside the gene matches: 5. Germline assignment: CDR1 SGHNT and CDR2 YYREEE (reference sequence). CDR3 region: CASSYGTGGGQETQYF. CDR3 sequence (DNA): TGTGCCAGCAGCTACGGGACAGGGGGAGGCCAAGAGACCCAGTACTTC.

To note about this clone: Different DNA sequences within this sample yield the same CDR3. The rearrangement uses TRBV18 and TRBJ2-1; 8 bases align to TRBD2. With 2 bases clipped from V and 4 bases from J, the junction kept 4 bases outside the gene matches. This CDR3 is built from 15 residues. The germline V gene has CDR1 KGHSH and CDR2 LQKENI. CDR3 in DNA: TGTGCCAGCTCACCATTGCGGGGGGTTTACAATGAGCAGTTCTTC. Its protein product is CASSPLRGVYNEQFF.

The chain has TRBV5-5 and TRBJ2-3; TRBD2 aligns across 13 bases. CDR3 length: 19 residues. Unmatched junction bases numbered 14, after V lost 5 bases and J lost 2 bases. CDR1 and CDR2 (germline): SGHKS, YYEKEE (reference sequence). Here the CDR3 reads CASSRRTSGGPTITDTQYF. Written as DNA, the CDR3 is TGTGCCAGCAGTCGTCGGACTAGCGGGGGCCCTACTATCACAGATACGCAGTATTTT.

The J gene is TRBJ2-5, the V gene TRBV29-1; 7 bases are a match to TRBD1. The CDR3 has 14 residues. Trimming removed 3 bases from V and 0 bases from J; junction bases left unmatched: 4. Germline lookup yields CDR1 SQVTM and CDR2 ANQGSEA. As DNA, the CDR3 is TGCAGCGTTGAGACAGGGCCTTACCAAGAGACCCAGTACTTC. This translates into CSVETGPYQETQYF. The full variable domain, rest sourced from reference TRBV29-1 and TRBJ2-5, is SAVISQKPSRDICQRGTSLTIQCQVDSQVTMMFWYRQQPGQSLTLIATANQGSEATYESGFVIDKFPISRPNLTFSTLTVSNMSPEDSSIYLCSVETGPYQETQYFGPGTRLLVL.

The rearrangement uses TRBV25-1 and TRBJ1-1, with 8 nucleotides matching TRBD1. This CDR3 region has 15 residues. Germline V gene lookup returns CDR1 MGHDK and CDR2 SYGVNS. The ends lost 3 bases at V and 3 bases at J; junction bases unmatched: 6. The CDR3 loop reads CASSDSTGGDTEAFF. CDR3 bases: TGTGCCAGCAGTGATTCCACAGGGGGGGACACTGAAGCTTTCTTT. Complete variable domain (other parts from reference TRBV25-1 and TRBJ1-1): EADIYQTPRYLVIGTGKKITLECSQTMGHDKMYWYQQDPGMELHLIHYSYGVNSTEKGDLSSESTVSRIRTEHFPLTLESARPSHTSQYLCASSDSTGGDTEAFFGQGTRLTVV.

V and J are TRBV5-6 and TRBJ2-1; weak D call: TRBD2 (5 bases). The CDR3 loop spans 15 amino acids. The V gene's germline CDR1 is SGHDT and CDR2 YYEEEE. V was clipped by 1 base and J by 5 bases, with 13 bases between them. The CDR3 loop reads CASSLLLAKNNEQFF. The CDR3 DNA is TGTGCCAGCAGCTTGCTTTTAGCGAAAAACAATGAGCAGTTCTTC.

The chain employs TRBV11-2 and TRBJ2-2; perhaps TRBD1 as D (6 bases). V lost 5 bases and J 5 bases, leaving 12 bases between the germline ends. The CDR3 has 14 residues. Germline CDR1 and CDR2: SGHAT and FQNNGV. CDR3 sequence reads: CASSQRGGTGELFF. For the CDR3, the DNA is TGTGCCAGCAGCCAGCGAGGGGGTACCGGGGAGCTGTTTTTT.

This chain links TRBV6-5 with TRBJ2-3, with D possibly TRBD1 on 6 matching bases. V dropped 0 bases and J dropped 4 bases, with 11 bases sitting between them. CDR1 and CDR2 from the germline V gene are MNHEY and SVGAGI. There are 15 residues in the CDR3. The CDR3 sequence: CASSYSGGRADTQYF. For the CDR3, the DNA is TGTGCCAGCAGTTACTCAGGGGGTAGGGCAGATACGCAGTATTTT.

The V and J genes are TRBV21-1 and TRBJ1-6. TRBV21-1 is tagged as a pseudogene. The CDR3 extends over 14 amino acids. Here the CDR3 DNA reads TGTGCCCGCGAAAGGGCCTGGGGAGGGTCACCCCTCCACTTT. Translation gives CARERAWGGSPLHF.

This rearrangement joins TRBV5-6 to TRBJ2-5; weak D call: TRBD1 (5 bases). The V end lost 2 bases, the J end lost 5 bases, and 13 bases lay between the germline ends. Germline V gene data show CDR1 as SGHDT and CDR2 as YYEEEE. The CDR3 is made up of 14 amino acids. The CDR3 DNA sequence: TGTGCCAGCAGCTTAGATGGGGCGGCGGAGACCCAGTACTTC. It yields the protein CASSLDGAAETQYF.

The genes are TRBV4-1 and TRBJ1-4, with D possibly matching TRBD1 (6 bases). Germline V gene data show CDR1 as MGHRA and CDR2 as YSYEKL. Trimming removed 0 bases at V and 6 bases at J, with 14 bases between. CDR3 length equals 16 residues. In DNA, the CDR3 is TGCGCCAGCAGCCAAGAATGGCAGGGGTTGGATGAAAAACTGTTTTTT. Translated, it gives CASSQEWQGLDEKLFF.

V gene TRBV6-6 combines with J gene TRBJ1-5; D is perhaps TRBD1 (5 bases). Per germline, CDR1 MNHNY and CDR2 SVGAGI (reference sequence). V was pared by 5 bases and J by 0 bases, with 8 bases between. CDR3 length: 14 residues. The DNA of the CDR3 is TGTGCCAGCAGTACCGACAGTAGCAATCAGCCCCAGCATTTT. It is translated as CASSTDSSNQPQHF.

As regards this clone: The same CDR3 also results from other DNA sequences found in this sample. This sequence joins TRBV19 and TRBJ1-2; no firm D call. V was pared by 5 bases and J by 4 bases, with 5 bases between. CDR1 is LNHDA, CDR2 SQIVND, per germline (reference sequence). This CDR3 has 11 amino acids. In DNA form, the CDR3 reads TGTGCCAGTAGTCCAGGCTATGGCTACACCTTC. It specifies CASSPGYGYTF.

This chain connects TRBV7-9 to TRBJ2-5; D remains unclear. The germline V gene has CDR1 SEHNR and CDR2 FQNEAQ (reference sequence). The CDR3 runs 15 residues. The V and J ends lost 3 bases and 0 bases respectively, with 11 bases between them. CDR3 nucleotide sequence: TGTGCCAGCAGCTTCACGTCTGCGTACCAAGAGACCCAGTACTTC. Translated, it gives CASSFTSAYQETQYF.

The chain uses TRBV6-5 and TRBJ2-5, with D perhaps matching TRBD2 (6 bases). Trimming left V 0 bases short and J 5 bases short, with 13 bases between. CDR1 MNHEY and CDR2 SVGAGI come from the germline V gene. There are 15 residues in the CDR3. The CDR3 region is CASSYSEEGVETQYF. The CDR3 DNA reads TGTGCCAGCAGTTACTCTGAGGAGGGTGTCGAGACCCAGTACTTC.